Listed here are 11 T cell receptor beta chains from one sample, sequenced in a study of human T cells and chemical hapten exposure. TCRdb fed the RACE reads into MiXCR, producing one record per CDR3 protein. The sample records approximately 25,000 distinct CDR3 sequences, approximately 9% being singletons. The time point here: patch test 2, 6 weeks after DPC sensitization. As to treatment: therapeutic diphenylcyclopropenone sensitization with weekly scalp DPC. The sample consisted of whole blood, taken in connection with sensitization to the hapten diphenylcyclopropenone (DPC). All receptors derive from a man aged 25-40 years with alopecia areata. Some clones in this sample may be carry-over from other donors' samples.

This clonotype has more than one count but fewer than ten. The chain is built from TRBV20-1 and TRBJ1-1; 7 bases are a match to TRBD1. Germline loops: CDR1 DFQATT, CDR2 SNEGSKA (reference sequence). The CDR3 covers 12 residues. The junction had 5 bases not matched to a gene; V was cut back by 6 bases and J by 4 bases. This CDR3 is CSAGRQGTEAFF. The CDR3 nucleotides are TGCAGTGCAGGAAGACAGGGCACTGAAGCTTTCTTT.

This chain links TRBV27 with TRBJ2-3; the D is unclear. Between the trimmed V and J ends, which lost 6 bases and 4 bases, there was a span of 11 bases. The germline V gene encodes CDR1 MNHEY and CDR2 SMNVEV (reference sequence). The length of the CDR3 is 13 residues. CDR3 protein: CASSTLYADTQYF. Here the CDR3 DNA reads TGTGCCAGCAGCACCCTGTATGCAGATACGCAGTATTTT.

At least ten counts were recorded for this clonotype. The rearrangement joins TRBV5-6 to TRBJ1-5; 10 bases fit TRBD1. Looked up from germline, CDR1 is SGHDT and CDR2 is YYEEEE. Trimming cost V 2 bases and J 0 bases; bases outside gene matches: 5. This CDR3 comprises 17 residues. The CDR3 loop is CASSFGTGAYSNQPQHF. CDR3 nucleotide sequence: TGTGCCAGCAGCTTCGGGACAGGGGCATATAGCAATCAGCCCCAGCATTTT.

This clonotype occurred a few times. The chain couples TRBV18 to TRBJ2-5, with 7 bases that match TRBD1. With V trimmed by 1 base and J by 5 bases, 10 bases remained unmatched. From germline, CDR1 is KGHSH and CDR2 LQKENI. This CDR3 has 16 amino acids. As DNA, the CDR3 is TGTGCCAGCTCACCACGAGGGACAGCAACCTTGGAGACCCAGTACTTC. Amino acid sequence: CASSPRGTATLETQYF.

V is TRBV7-2 and J is TRBJ1-1; D is undetermined. CDR1 and CDR2 from the germline V gene are SGHTA and FQGNSA. The CDR3 loop spans 14 amino acids. Trimming stripped 5 bases from V and 0 bases from J, with 10 bases between. The CDR3 nucleotides are TGTGCCAGCAGCCCATCGCCTTTGAACACTGAAGCTTTCTTT. This codes for CASSPSPLNTEAFF.

V gene TRBV29-1 combines with J gene TRBJ1-1, with 9 nucleotides matching TRBD1. With 7 bases clipped from V and 4 bases from J, the junction kept 19 bases outside the gene matches. CDR1 is SQVTM and CDR2 is ANQGSEA in the germline V gene. This CDR3 is 17 amino acids long. The CDR3 region is CSAREQGANRIGTEAFF. The DNA for the CDR3 is TGCAGCGCCCGAGAACAGGGGGCGAACAGGATAGGCACTGAAGCTTTCTTT.

This clonotype appeared many times. The chain has TRBV6-6 and TRBJ2-5, with D possibly TRBD2 on 7 matching bases. The CDR3 spans 17 residues. V was shortened by 0 bases and J by 9 bases, with 23 bases between the two germline ends. Germline lookup yields CDR1 MNHNY and CDR2 SVGAGI (reference sequence). CDR3: CASSYSGGGPSEEAQYF. Here the CDR3 DNA reads TGTGCCAGCAGTTACTCGGGGGGGGGCCCCTCAGAGGAGGCCCAGTACTTC.

The table lists this clonotype with many counts. The chain has TRBV20-1 and TRBJ2-3; the D is unclear. CDR3 length: 15 amino acids. V was cut by 3 bases and J by 0 bases, with 13 bases left in between. Germline V gene data show CDR1 as DFQATT and CDR2 as SNEGSKA (reference sequence). The CDR3 reads CSASAAAASTDTQYF. DNA of the CDR3: TGCAGTGCTAGTGCCGCCGCGGCCAGCACAGATACGCAGTATTTT.

This clonotype was recorded many times. The V and J genes are TRBV14 and TRBJ2-2, with 8 bases identical to TRBD1. Germline values: CDR1 SGHDN, CDR2 FVKESK. Trimming removed 6 bases from V and 4 bases from J; junction bases left unmatched: 1. This CDR3 region has 13 residues. CDR3 region: CASSGQGTGELFF. For the CDR3, the DNA is TGTGCCAGCAGTGGACAGGGCACCGGGGAGCTGTTTTTT.

This clonotype was recorded at least ten times. The chain is built from TRBV6-2 or TRBV6-3 and TRBJ2-1; 14 bases map to TRBD2. CDR3 length: 16 amino acids. The V gene's germline CDR1 is MNHEY and CDR2 SVGEGT. The V segment lost 4 bases and the J segment 4 bases; nucleotides outside the gene matches: 3. The CDR3 here is CASSSGLAGEYNEQFF. CDR3 coding DNA: TGTGCCAGCAGTTCGGGACTAGCGGGGGAGTACAATGAGCAGTTCTTC.

This rearrangement joins TRBV10-3 to TRBJ1-1; tentative D call: TRBD1 (5 bases). V was shortened by 5 bases and J by 3 bases, with 16 bases between the two germline ends. Per germline, CDR1 ENHRY and CDR2 SYGVKD. CDR3 length equals 15 residues. CDR3 DNA: TGTGCCATCAGTCCCAAGGGAGGGACCGACACTGAAGCTTTCTTT. It yields the protein CAISPKGGTDTEAFF.